The entry below gives a single T cell receptor (beta chain) sequence along with its context. Its target is not known. The data were obtained in a study of memory CD4+ T cells and cytomegalovirus serostatus. Study background: This sample comes from healthy Belgian adults, roughly nine CMV seropositive, 24 seronegative. Notes on the study in general: CMV serostatus prediction reached median AUC approximately 0.95, or 0.91 with US-trained model.

The CDR3 contains 13 residues. The V end lost 11 bases, the J end lost 7 bases, and 15 bases lay between the germline ends. Germline lookup yields CDR1 MNHNY and CDR2 SVGAGI (reference sequence). The protocol was immunoSEQ multiplex PCR, while the TCRdb copy is restricted to in-frame clones and leaves out a portion. The table includes around 25,000 clones, roughly 76% detected once. Single viable CD3+CD4+CD8-CD45RO+ cells were sorted as the memory CD4+ T cells. What was sequenced was memory CD4+ T cells from blood. The genes are TRBV6-6 and TRBJ1-6; D gene uncertain. The clonotype originates from an adult in good health and CMV-seronegative. CDR3 residues: CAGIEHLNSPLHF. CDR3 DNA sequence: TGTGCCGGCATCGAACACCTAAATTCACCCCTCCACTTT.